These 14 T cell receptor beta chains were all obtained from the same sample, sequenced in a study of T-cell reconstitution after alpha-beta-depleted transplantation in children. For TCRbeta, the library was prepared with unique molecular identifiers. MiXCR, run by TCRdb on the PCR reads, gives a single entry per CDR3 protein. The sample holds some 500,000 distinct CDR3 sequences, 18% seen once. The source material was PBMCs from the stem cell graft donor, sampled from the stem cell graft. These receptors were taken from a human donor who donated a stem cell graft to a child with acute lymphoblastic leukemia.

The V and J genes are TRBV12-3 or TRBV12-4 and TRBJ2-5, with TRBD2 matching 7 bases. The length of the CDR3 is 15 residues. V lost 6 bases and J lost 5; bases outside the gene matches: 12. DNA for the CDR3: TGTGCCAGCAGCCTCGGACTAGAGCTGAGGGAGACCCAGTACTTC. Amino acid sequence: CASSLGLELRETQYF.

This clonotype was detected ten times or more. J is TRBJ2-1 and V is TRBV29-1, with 8 bases that match TRBD2. Germline V gene lookup returns CDR1 SQVTM and CDR2 ANQGSEA. V lost 1 base to trimming and J lost 4 bases; unmatched junction nucleotides: 6. This CDR3 has 15 residues. Here the CDR3 reads CSVEGGLAGYNEQFF. In DNA form, the CDR3 reads TGCAGCGTTGAAGGCGGATTAGCGGGATACAATGAGCAGTTCTTC.

This clonotype was detected ten times or more. The chain carries TRBV7-9 and TRBJ1-2; D gene uncertain. The V gene lost 6 bases and the J gene lost 8 bases, with 7 bases spanning the gap. This CDR3 spans 10 amino acids. The germline gives CDR1 SEHNR, CDR2 FQNEAQ (reference sequence). The CDR3 here is CASSKGGYTF. CDR3 in DNA: TGTGCCAGCAGTAAGGGAGGCTACACCTTC.

J is TRBJ2-1 and V is TRBV5-1, with TRBD1 as a possible D gene (5 bases). The CDR3 is 16 amino acids. CDR1 SGHRS and CDR2 YFSETQ come from the germline V gene. Trimming took off 2 bases at V and 0 bases at J, with 12 bases between the two ends. The CDR3 spells CASSFGPRASYNEQFF. The CDR3 DNA reads TGCGCCAGCAGCTTTGGGCCCAGGGCCTCCTACAATGAGCAGTTCTTC.

The chain carries TRBV7-6 and TRBJ2-2; the D gene is possibly TRBD2 (6 bases). Germline lookup yields CDR1 SGHVS and CDR2 FNYEAQ. Deletions cut 4 bases from V and 6 bases from J, with 15 bases between. The CDR3 totals 15 residues. CDR3 in amino acids: CASSSDRRGAGELFF. CDR3 DNA: TGTGCCAGCAGCTCGGATAGGAGGGGTGCCGGGGAGCTGTTTTTT.

This clonotype came up a few times. This chain links TRBV3-1 with TRBJ2-5; 13 positions match TRBD2. Per the germline V gene, CDR1 is LGHDT and CDR2 is YNNKEL (reference sequence). V shed 5 bases, J shed 0 bases, and the junction held 3 bases outside the gene matches. This CDR3 is built from 16 residues. The CDR3 protein is CASSRLAGGNQETQYF. CDR3 nucleotides: TGTGCCAGCAGCAGACTAGCGGGAGGTAACCAAGAGACCCAGTACTTC.

The gene calls are TRBV6-5 and TRBJ2-1, with 7 bases matching TRBD2. Per the germline V gene, CDR1 is MNHEY and CDR2 is SVGAGI. V lost 0 bases and J lost 5; bases outside the gene matches: 10. This CDR3 contains 17 residues. CDR3 sequence: CASSYSFPAGINNEQFF. The CDR3, as DNA: TGTGCCAGCAGTTACTCCTTCCCAGCGGGGATTAACAATGAGCAGTTCTTC.

The gene calls are TRBV3-1 and TRBJ1-1; D remains ambiguous. CDR1 LGHDT and CDR2 YNNKEL come from the germline V gene (reference sequence). The CDR3 loop spans 12 amino acids. The V end was cut by 5 bases, the J end by 6 bases, with 10 bases between. In nucleotides, the CDR3 is TGTGCCAGCAGCTATTATACTCCTGAAGCTTTCTTT. It yields the protein CASSYYTPEAFF.

This clonotype was detected only a few times. V usage is TRBV7-2 and J usage is TRBJ2-3, with 9 bases that match TRBD2. V lost 4 bases, J lost 2 bases, and 7 bases stayed unmatched. Germline V CDR1 and CDR2: SGHTA, FQGNSA. This CDR3 comprises 16 residues. The CDR3 loop is CASSSIAGAYTDTQYF. The CDR3 nucleotides read TGTGCCAGCAGCTCCATAGCGGGAGCCTACACAGATACGCAGTATTTT.

This clonotype was observed a few times. This chain connects TRBV6-2 or TRBV6-3 to TRBJ1-5, with D possibly TRBD1 on 5 matching bases. The CDR3 sequence is 15 residues long. Germline V gene data show CDR1 as MNHEY and CDR2 as SVGEGT. Trimming shortened V by 7 bases and J by 0 bases, and 13 bases separated the two germline ends. CDR3: CASIPGTYSNQPQHF. The CDR3 bases are TGTGCCAGCATTCCAGGGACCTATAGCAATCAGCCCCAGCATTTT.

There are a few counts of this clonotype. V is TRBV20-1 and J is TRBJ1-5; D is unclear. This CDR3 spans 15 amino acids. V dropped 6 bases and J dropped 0 bases, with 15 bases sitting between them. Germline CDR1 is DFQATT and CDR2 is SNEGSKA (reference sequence). The CDR3 nucleotides read TGCAGTGCCGTTAGGGAACGGACTAGCAATCAGCCCCAGCATTTT. This gives the protein CSAVRERTSNQPQHF.

The chain couples TRBV4-1 to TRBJ2-7, with TRBD2 as a possible D gene (5 bases). This CDR3 region has 14 residues. The V gene lost 1 base and the J gene lost 6 bases, with 13 bases spanning the gap. CDR1 and CDR2 from the germline V gene are MGHRA and YSYEKL. The CDR3 loop is CASSQGSSRVEQYF. The DNA of the CDR3 is TGCGCCAGCAGCCAAGGGTCTAGCCGGGTCGAGCAGTACTTC.

Concerning this clonotype itself: The junction departs from the called germline gene at one end, perhaps through a read error. The V and J genes are TRBV12-3 or TRBV12-4 and TRBJ1-5; 7 bases align to TRBD1. This CDR3 has 14 amino acids. The CDR3 nucleotides are TGTGCCAGCTTTCAGACAGGGAGCAATCCGCCCCAGCATTTT. Its translation: CASFQTGSNPPQHF.

The chain couples TRBV20-1 to TRBJ2-7; 9 bases agree with TRBD2. With V trimmed by 3 bases and J by 4 bases, 7 bases remained unmatched. This CDR3 is built from 14 residues. CDR1 and CDR2 from the germline V gene are DFQATT and SNEGSKA (reference sequence). CDR3 residues: CSASRLAGTYEQYF. CDR3 nucleotides: TGCAGTGCTAGCCGTCTAGCGGGGACATACGAGCAGTACTTC.